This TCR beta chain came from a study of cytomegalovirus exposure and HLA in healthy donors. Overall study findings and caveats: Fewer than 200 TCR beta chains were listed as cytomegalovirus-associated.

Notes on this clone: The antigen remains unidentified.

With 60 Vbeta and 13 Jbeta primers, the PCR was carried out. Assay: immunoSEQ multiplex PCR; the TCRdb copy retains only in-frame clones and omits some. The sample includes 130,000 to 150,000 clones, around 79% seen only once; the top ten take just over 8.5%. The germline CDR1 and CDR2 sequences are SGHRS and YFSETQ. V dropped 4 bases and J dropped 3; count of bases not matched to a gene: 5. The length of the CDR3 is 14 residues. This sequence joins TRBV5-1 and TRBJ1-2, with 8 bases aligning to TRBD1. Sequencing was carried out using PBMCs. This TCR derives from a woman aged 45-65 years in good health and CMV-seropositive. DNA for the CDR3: TGCGCCAGCAGCCCCGGGACAGGATACTATGGCTACACCTTC. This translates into CASSPGTGYYGYTF. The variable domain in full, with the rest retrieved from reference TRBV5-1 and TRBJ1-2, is KAGVTQTPRYLIKTRGQQVTLSCSPISGHRSVSWYQQTPGQGLQFLFEYFSETQRNKGNFPGRFSGRQFSNSRSEMNVSTLELGDSALYLCASSPGTGYYGYTFGSGTRLTVV.